A selection of T cell receptor beta chains follows, all from one sample in a study of blood T cells in healthy people across ages. TCRdb redid the calling of the 5' RACE reads with MiXCR, one entry per CDR3 protein. The table has 1.6 million or so distinct CDR3 sequences, around 35% seen once; the top ten hold approximately 11%. Sequencing was carried out using blood. The source is a woman younger than 45 in good health. Each CDR3 is given without its conserved first and last residue. The listing skips clone size in some rows; elsewhere it reads once, few, many or a size class.

j_call clone_size v_call cdr3_aa
TRBJ2-3 few TRBV28 ASREGRGGTDTQY
TRBJ2-7 NA TRBV27 TSSSGASYEQY
TRBJ2-5 few TRBV11-2 ASSPGTAASEQY
TRBJ2-1 NA TRBV10-3 AIRASSGSPNEQF
TRBJ2-7 few TRBV20-1 SASKPGANYEQY
TRBJ1-1 once TRBV2 ASSEPRGGGVTF
TRBJ1-2 NA TRBV5-1 ASSSTPGQLYGYT
TRBJ2-7 many TRBV7-2 ASSLGGTSEQY
NA NA TRBV6-6 ASTLGGERAEQY
TRBJ2-5 NA TRBV3-1 ASSQEAWTQY
TRBJ1-2 NA TRBV6-6 ASSYSYRGLDYGYT
TRBJ1-2 NA TRBV24-1 ATSTGGNYGYT
TRBJ1-3 NA TRBV7-2 ASSFRAWGSGNTIY
TRBJ2-7 few TRBV20-1 SANREREQY
TRBJ1-2 few TRBV21-1 ASSPRGQGAIGYGYT
TRBJ1-1 once TRBV6-4 ASSDLIDRGEDTEAF
TRBJ2-3 NA TRBV30 AWSGGGGTDTQY
TRBJ1-1 NA TRBV12-3/TRBV12-4 ASSGTPTRGF
TRBJ1-2 NA TRBV3-1 ASSHLAGNSGYT
TRBJ2-7 few TRBV10-1 ASSAGSRSYEQY
TRBJ2-1 NA TRBV9 ASPNLAENNEQF
TRBJ1-2 once TRBV7-8 ASTITTIWTTNYGYT
TRBJ2-5 few TRBV5-1 ASSGTGGARETQY
NA few TRBV14 ASSQGLKFVETQY
TRBJ2-3 NA TRBV18 ASSRSAPPGPDTQY
TRBJ2-3 many TRBV7-9 ASSLGTGGDTQY
TRBJ2-7 NA TRBV20-1 SARGDRVYEQY
TRBJ1-2 NA TRBV6-6 ASRTGGRGGYT
TRBJ2-7 many TRBV10-3 AISMFYEQY
TRBJ2-6 NA TRBV20-1 SAPQAYSSGANVLT
NA NA TRBV4-1 ASSQTSGSPSSYEQY
TRBJ1-4 NA TRBV12-3/TRBV12-4 ASSDSAGGEYREKLF
TRBJ1-4 once TRBV14 ASSLTGYLTRDKLF
TRBJ2-3 few TRBV27 ASSLSTNGRDTQY
TRBJ2-3 NA TRBV2 ASIRPFTDTQY
TRBJ2-7 many TRBV20-1 SASPLAEYEQY